This entry concerns a single TCR beta chain. This sample includes further DNA sequences coding for the same CDR3. The assay was immunoSEQ multiplex PCR, and TCRdb's table has in-frame clones only and misses some. Of about 1 million clones in the sample, about 74% are singletons; the top ten hold around 1.4%. These data are taken from a study of shared clonotypes between healthy human individuals. This CDR3 comprises 15 residues. The germline V gene has CDR1 ENHRY and CDR2 SYGVKD. J was trimmed by 4 bases and V by 4 bases; bases with no gene match: 6. The sequenced material came from memory CD4+ T cells sorted from blood. Stated subset: CD45RA-negative fraction. This sequence was found in a man younger than 35 in good health. V is TRBV10-3 and J is TRBJ1-1; 10 bases match TRBD1. For the CDR3, the DNA is TGTGCCATCAGTGGGCCGGGACAGGGGTCCACTGAAGCTTTCTTT. The encoded protein is CAISGPGQGSTEAFF.